Below, one TCR beta chain is given with its context. The antigen remains unidentified. This specimen comes from a study of response to subunit inactivated influenza vaccine. Each CDR3 protein is one row after TCRdb ran MiXCR on the RT-PCR reads. The sample has about 540,000 distinct CDR3 sequences; approximately 24% are singletons. The CDR3 runs 14 residues. Germline V gene sequence: CDR1 WSHSY, CDR2 SAAADI. V was clipped by 6 bases and J by 3 bases; unmatched bases: 7. Study-wide points: The study's authors posited that every seasonal influenza vaccination enlists few new T cells.

These records were also assigned to another study, of T cells expressing NK-cell markers. That report notes: TCR beta cDNA was generated via 5'RACE template switching incorporating UMIs. Dominant NKG2C+ clonotype frequencies of about 1.0-7.0% of CD8+ T cells were measured in more than five donors. The leading position in the CD3+CD56-NKG2C+ fraction of a handful of donors also went to these clonotypes. Whether expanded NKG2C+ T cell clones were HCMV specific stayed uncertain.

The input for sequencing was CD4+ T cells sorted from PBMCs, taken less than 13 days after vaccination. The receptor was isolated from a man aged 45 to 65 who received an inactivated influenza vaccine. The chain joins TRBV10-2 to TRBJ2-7, with 8 positions matching TRBD1. The chain's CDR3 is CASRRDRSRYEQYF. The CDR3 nucleotides read TGCGCCAGCAGACGGGACAGGAGCCGCTACGAGCAGTACTTC.